Each of the 5 T cell receptor beta chains below was sequenced from the same sample in a study of blood T cells in healthy people across ages. It was with a sample-barcoded 5' primer and a J-beta primer mix that a second PCR of roughly 7 to 12 cycles was run. TCRdb reprocessed the 5' RACE reads via MiXCR and lists one record per CDR3 protein. The sample yields about 2 million distinct CDR3 sequences, 40% to 55% seen once. Input material: blood. The receptors originated from a woman between 35 and 50 years old in good health.

This chain uses TRBV4-2 with TRBJ2-7; 11 nucleotides line up with TRBD1. Trimming took 5 bases from V and 7 from J; bases not matched to a gene: 10. CDR3 length: 15 residues. The germline V gene encodes CDR1 LGHNA and CDR2 YNFKEQ. The chain's CDR3 is CASSGGQGVYNEQYF. The CDR3 DNA reads as TGTGCCAGCAGCGGGGGACAGGGGGTTTACAATGAGCAGTACTTC.

The V gene is TRBV4-3, the J gene TRBJ2-3; TRBD1 agrees at 7 bases. CDR1 is LGHNA, CDR2 YSLEER, per germline. The CDR3 sequence is 16 residues long. Trimming removed 0 bases from V and 2 bases from J; junction bases left unmatched: 5. The CDR3 here is CASSQDSTGLTDTQYF. The CDR3 DNA follows: TGCGCCAGCAGCCAAGATTCGACAGGGCTCACAGATACGCAGTATTTT.

This clonotype was found once. V is TRBV15 and J is TRBJ2-5; D is uncertain. Germline V gene sequence: CDR1 LNHNV, CDR2 YYDKDF (reference sequence). This CDR3 region has 14 residues. V lost 0 bases to trimming and J lost 9 bases, with 14 bases between them. CDR3 protein: CATSRDLRDMAQYF. CDR3 nucleotide sequence: TGTGCCACCAGCAGAGATCTCAGAGATATGGCCCAGTACTTC.

This clonotype has at least ten counts. V and J are TRBV5-6 and TRBJ2-5, with D hard to call. CDR1 and CDR2 from the germline V gene are SGHDT and YYEEEE. This CDR3 has 14 amino acids. Trimming took off 0 bases at V and 1 base at J, with 7 bases between the two ends. CDR3 amino acids: CASSLASLQETQYF. The DNA of the CDR3 is TGTGCCAGCAGCTTGGCGAGCCTCCAAGAGACCCAGTACTTC.

This chain connects TRBV5-6 to TRBJ2-1; 9 positions match TRBD1. The CDR3 spans 14 residues. Trimming at V came to 1 base and at J to 8 bases, leaving 4 bases not matched to a gene. CDR1 is SGHDT and CDR2 is YYEEEE in the germline V gene. Written as DNA, the CDR3 is TGTGCCAGCAGCTTGCTACAGGGGGCTGATGAGCAGTTCTTC. The encoded protein is CASSLLQGADEQFF.